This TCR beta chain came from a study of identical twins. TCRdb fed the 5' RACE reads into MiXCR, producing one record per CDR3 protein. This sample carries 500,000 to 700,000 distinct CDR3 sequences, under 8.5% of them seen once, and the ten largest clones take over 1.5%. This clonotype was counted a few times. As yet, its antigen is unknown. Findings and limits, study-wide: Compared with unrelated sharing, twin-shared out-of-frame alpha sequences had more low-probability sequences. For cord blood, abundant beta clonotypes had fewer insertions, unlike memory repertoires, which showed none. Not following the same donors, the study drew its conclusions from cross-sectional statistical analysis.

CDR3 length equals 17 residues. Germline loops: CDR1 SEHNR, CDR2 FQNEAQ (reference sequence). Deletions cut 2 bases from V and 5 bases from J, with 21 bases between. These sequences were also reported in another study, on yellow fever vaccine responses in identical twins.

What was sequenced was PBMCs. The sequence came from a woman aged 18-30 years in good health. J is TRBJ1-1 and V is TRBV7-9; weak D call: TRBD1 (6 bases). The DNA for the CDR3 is TGTGCCAGCAGCTTAAGTCGGCAGGGGCTCGTTCATACTGAAGCTTTCTTT. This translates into CASSLSRQGLVHTEAFF. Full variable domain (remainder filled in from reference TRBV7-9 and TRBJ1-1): DTGVSQNPRHKITKRGQNVTFRCDPISEHNRLYWYRQTLGQGPEFLTYFQNEAQLEKSRLLSDRFSAERPKGSFSTLEIQRTEQGDSAMYLCASSLSRQGLVHTEAFFGQGTRLTVV.